This T cell receptor (beta chain) is drawn from a study of spatial heterogeneity in lung cancer. Stated time point: blood at routine non-recurrence follow-up after resection. Frozen PBMC, nontumor lung or tumor provided whole RNA, which was sequenced unsorted. With respect to this clonotype: At one end, the junction sequence differs from germline, possibly due to a read error.

TCRdb reanalysed the 5' RACE reads using MiXCR and keeps one entry per CDR3 protein. Here the sample spans fewer than 45,000 distinct CDR3 sequences, over 9.5% being singletons. The CDR3 totals 13 residues. The V gene's germline CDR1 is SGHDN and CDR2 FVKESK. This chain uses TRBV14 with TRBJ2-1, with TRBD1 matching 7 bases. This sample comprised PBMCs, obtained at follow-up. The TCR comes from a female donor with early-stage non-small cell lung cancer. CDR3 amino acids: CGSRAQGYNEQFF. The CDR3 bases are TGTGGCAGCAGGGCACAGGGGTACAATGAGCAGTTCTTC.